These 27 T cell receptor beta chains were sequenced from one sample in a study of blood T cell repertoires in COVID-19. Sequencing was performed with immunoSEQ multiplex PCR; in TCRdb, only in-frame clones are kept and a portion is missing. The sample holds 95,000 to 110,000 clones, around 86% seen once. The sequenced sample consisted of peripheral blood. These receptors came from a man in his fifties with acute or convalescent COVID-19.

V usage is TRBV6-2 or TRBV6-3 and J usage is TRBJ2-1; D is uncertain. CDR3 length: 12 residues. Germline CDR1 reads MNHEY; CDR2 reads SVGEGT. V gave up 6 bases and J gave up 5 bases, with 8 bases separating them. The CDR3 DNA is TGTGCCAGCAGCCTCTTAGACAATGAGCAGTTCTTC. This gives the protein CASSLLDNEQFF.

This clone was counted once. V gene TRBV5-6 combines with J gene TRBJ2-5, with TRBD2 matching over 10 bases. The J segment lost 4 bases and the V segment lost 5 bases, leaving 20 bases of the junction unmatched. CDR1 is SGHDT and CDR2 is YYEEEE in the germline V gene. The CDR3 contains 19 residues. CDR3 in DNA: TGTGCCAGCAGTGGGAAGCCGGGACAGCGACTAGCGGGTCTAGAGACCCAGTACTTC. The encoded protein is CASSGKPGQRLAGLETQYF.

CDR3 amino acids: CASFTGGHGYTF. CDR3 DNA sequence: TGTGCCAGCTTTACAGGGGGCCATGGCTACACCTTC. The rearrangement uses TRBV27 and TRBJ1-2, with 9 bases that match TRBD1. Germline assignment: CDR1 MNHEY and CDR2 SMNVEV (reference sequence). The CDR3 is made up of 12 amino acids. The trim removed 8 bases at V and 6 bases at J, leaving 4 bases unmatched.

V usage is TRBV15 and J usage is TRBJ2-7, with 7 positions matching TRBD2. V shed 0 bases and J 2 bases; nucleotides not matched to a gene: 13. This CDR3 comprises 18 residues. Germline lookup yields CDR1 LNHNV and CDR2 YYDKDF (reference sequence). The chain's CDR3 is CATSRDLGGKTSTYEQYF. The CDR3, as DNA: TGTGCCACCAGCAGAGATTTGGGGGGGAAAACTAGCACCTACGAGCAGTACTTC.

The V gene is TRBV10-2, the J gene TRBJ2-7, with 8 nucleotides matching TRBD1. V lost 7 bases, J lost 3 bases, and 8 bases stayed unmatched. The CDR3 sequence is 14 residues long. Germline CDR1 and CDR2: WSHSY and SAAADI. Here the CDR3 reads CASKATGGYYEQYF. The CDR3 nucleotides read TGCGCCAGCAAAGCCACAGGGGGGTACTACGAGCAGTACTTC.

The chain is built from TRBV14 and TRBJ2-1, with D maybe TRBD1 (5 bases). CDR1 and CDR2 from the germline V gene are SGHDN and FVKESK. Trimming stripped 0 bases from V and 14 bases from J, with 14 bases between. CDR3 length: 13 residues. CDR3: CASSQDFGRAEFF. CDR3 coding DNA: TGTGCCAGCAGCCAAGATTTTGGCAGGGCGGAGTTCTTC. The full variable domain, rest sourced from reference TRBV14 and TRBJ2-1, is EAGVTQFPSHSVIEKGQTVTLRCDPISGHDNLYWYRRVMGKEIKFLLHFVKESKQDESGMPNNRFLAERTGGTYSTLKVQPAELEDSGVYFCASSQDFGRAEFFGPGTRLTVL.

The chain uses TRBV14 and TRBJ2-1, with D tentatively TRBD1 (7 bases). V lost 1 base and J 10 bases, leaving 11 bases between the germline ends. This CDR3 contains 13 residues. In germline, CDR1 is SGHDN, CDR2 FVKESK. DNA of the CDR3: TGTGCCAGCAGCCAAGTGCGGGACAGAGAGCAGTTCTTC. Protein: CASSQVRDREQFF.

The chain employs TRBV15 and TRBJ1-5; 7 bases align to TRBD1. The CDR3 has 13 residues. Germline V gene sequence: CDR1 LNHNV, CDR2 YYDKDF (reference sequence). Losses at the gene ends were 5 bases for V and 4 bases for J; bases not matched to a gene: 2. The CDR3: CATSLQGNQPQHF. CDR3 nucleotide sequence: TGTGCCACCAGCCTACAGGGGAATCAGCCCCAGCATTTT.

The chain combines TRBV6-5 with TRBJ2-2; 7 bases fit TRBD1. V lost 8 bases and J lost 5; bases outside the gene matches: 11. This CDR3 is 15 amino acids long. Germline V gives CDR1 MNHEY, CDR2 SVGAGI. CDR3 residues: CASRLTGVRTGELFF. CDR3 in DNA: TGTGCCAGCCGACTAACAGGGGTTAGGACCGGGGAGCTGTTTTTT.

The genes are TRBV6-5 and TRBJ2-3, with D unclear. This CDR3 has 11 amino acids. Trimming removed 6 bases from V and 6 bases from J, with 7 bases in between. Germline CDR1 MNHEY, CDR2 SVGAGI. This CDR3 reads CASSQRDTQYF. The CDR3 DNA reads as TGTGCCAGCAGCCAACGGGATACGCAGTATTTT.

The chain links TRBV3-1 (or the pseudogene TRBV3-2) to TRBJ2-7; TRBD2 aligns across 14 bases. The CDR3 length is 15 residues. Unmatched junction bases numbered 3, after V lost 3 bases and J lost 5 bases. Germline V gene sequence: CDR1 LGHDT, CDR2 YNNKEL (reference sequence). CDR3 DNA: TGTGCCAGCAGCCAGGGACTAGCGGGAGAGGACGAGCAGTACTTC. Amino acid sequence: CASSQGLAGEDEQYF.

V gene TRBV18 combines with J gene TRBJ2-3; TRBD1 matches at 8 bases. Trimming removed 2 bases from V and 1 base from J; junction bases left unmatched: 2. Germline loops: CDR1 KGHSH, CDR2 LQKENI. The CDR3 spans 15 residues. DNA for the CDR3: TGTGCCAGCTCACCAACACAGGGGGGCACAGATACGCAGTATTTT. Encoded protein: CASSPTQGGTDTQYF.

Here the CDR3 DNA reads TGTGCCAGCAGCTTCAGGACAGGGGCAAACACCATATATTTT. Its translation: CASSFRTGANTIYF. This chain links TRBV7-9 with TRBJ1-3; 9 bases fit TRBD1. The CDR3 length is 14 residues. Germline CDR1 reads SEHNR; CDR2 reads FQNEAQ (reference sequence). The J segment lost 6 bases and the V segment lost 3 bases, leaving 3 bases of the junction unmatched.

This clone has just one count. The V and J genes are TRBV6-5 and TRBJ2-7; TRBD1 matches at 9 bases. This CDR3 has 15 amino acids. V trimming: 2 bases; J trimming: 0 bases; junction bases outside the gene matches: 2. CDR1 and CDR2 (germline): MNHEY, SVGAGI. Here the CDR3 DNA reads TGTGCCAGCAGTTACGGGACAGGGAGCTCCTACGAGCAGTACTTC. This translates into CASSYGTGSSYEQYF.

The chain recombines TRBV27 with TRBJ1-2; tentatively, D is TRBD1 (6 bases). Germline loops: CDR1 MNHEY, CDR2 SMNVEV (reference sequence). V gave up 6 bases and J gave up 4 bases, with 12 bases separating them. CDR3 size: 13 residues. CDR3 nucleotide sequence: TGTGCCAGCAGACCCGACAGGAGCTATGGCTACACCTTC. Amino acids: CASRPDRSYGYTF.

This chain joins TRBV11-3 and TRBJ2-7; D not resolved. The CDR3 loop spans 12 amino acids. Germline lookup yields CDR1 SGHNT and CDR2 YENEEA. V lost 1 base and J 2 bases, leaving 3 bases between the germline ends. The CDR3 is CASSLVTYEQYF. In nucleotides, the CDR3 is TGTGCCAGCAGCTTAGTCACCTACGAGCAGTACTTC.

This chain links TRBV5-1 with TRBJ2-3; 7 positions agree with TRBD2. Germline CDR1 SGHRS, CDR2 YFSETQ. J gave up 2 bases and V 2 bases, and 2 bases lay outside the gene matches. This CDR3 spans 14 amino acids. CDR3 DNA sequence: TGCGCCAGCAGCTTCGGACTAGACACAGATACGCAGTATTTT. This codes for CASSFGLDTDTQYF.

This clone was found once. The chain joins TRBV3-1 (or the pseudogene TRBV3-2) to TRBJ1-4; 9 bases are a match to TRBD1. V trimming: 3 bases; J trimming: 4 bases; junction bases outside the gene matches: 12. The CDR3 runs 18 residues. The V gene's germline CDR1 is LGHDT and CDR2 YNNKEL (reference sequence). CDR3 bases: TGTGCCAGCAGCCATAAAAGGAGACCGGGACAGGGTAATGAAAAACTGTTTTTT. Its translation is CASSHKRRPGQGNEKLFF.

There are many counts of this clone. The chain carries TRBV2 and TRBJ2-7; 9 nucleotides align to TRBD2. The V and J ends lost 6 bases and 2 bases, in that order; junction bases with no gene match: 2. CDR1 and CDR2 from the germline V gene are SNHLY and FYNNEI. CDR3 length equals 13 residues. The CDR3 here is CASRGLAAYEQYF. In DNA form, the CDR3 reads TGTGCCAGCAGGGGACTAGCCGCCTACGAGCAGTACTTC.

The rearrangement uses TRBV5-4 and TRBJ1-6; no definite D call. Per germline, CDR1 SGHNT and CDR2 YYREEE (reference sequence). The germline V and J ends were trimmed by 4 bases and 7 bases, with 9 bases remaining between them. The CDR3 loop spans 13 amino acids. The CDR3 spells CASSGLQNSPLHF. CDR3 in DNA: TGTGCCAGCAGCGGACTACAGAATTCACCCCTCCACTTT.

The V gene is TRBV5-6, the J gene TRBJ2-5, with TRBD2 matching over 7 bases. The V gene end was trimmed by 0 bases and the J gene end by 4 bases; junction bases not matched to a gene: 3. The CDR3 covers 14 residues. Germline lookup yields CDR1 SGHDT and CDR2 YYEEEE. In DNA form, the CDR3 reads TGTGCCAGCAGCTTGGTTGGGAGGGCAGAGACCCAGTACTTC. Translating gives CASSLVGRAETQYF.

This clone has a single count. CDR3 protein: CASSTDLSGRAYNEQFF. In DNA, the CDR3 is TGTGCCAGCAGCACTGACCTTAGCGGGAGGGCCTACAATGAGCAGTTCTTC. V usage is TRBV21-1 and J usage is TRBJ2-1; the table's D call, TRBD2, was not checked against the DNA. TRBV21-1 is assigned pseudogene status. CDR3 length equals 17 residues.

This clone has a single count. The CDR3 DNA is TGTGCCTGGAGTTGGTTGGCGGGTGAGCAGTTCTTC. Protein product: CAWSWLAGEQFF. The chain employs TRBV30 and TRBJ2-1; possible D gene TRBD2, 5 bases. CDR1 and CDR2 (germline): GTSNPN, SVGIG (reference sequence). This CDR3 is 12 amino acids long. Trimming stripped 2 bases from V and 9 bases from J, with 11 bases between.

CDR3 sequence (DNA): TGTGCCAGCAGTTACGGAGAGGTCTCCTACGAGCAGTACTTC. Residues: CASSYGEVSYEQYF. The genes are TRBV28 and TRBJ2-7, with D uncertain. The CDR3 spans 14 residues. V lost 4 bases to trimming and J lost 0 bases, with 10 bases between them. Germline V gene sequence: CDR1 MDHEN, CDR2 SYDVKM. Full variable domain (remainder filled in from reference TRBV28 and TRBJ2-7): DVKVTQSSRYLVKRTGEKVFLECVQDMDHENMFWYRQDPGLGLRLIYFSYDVKMKEKGDIPEGYSVSREKKERFSLILESASTNQTSMYLCASSYGEVSYEQYFGPGTRLTVT.

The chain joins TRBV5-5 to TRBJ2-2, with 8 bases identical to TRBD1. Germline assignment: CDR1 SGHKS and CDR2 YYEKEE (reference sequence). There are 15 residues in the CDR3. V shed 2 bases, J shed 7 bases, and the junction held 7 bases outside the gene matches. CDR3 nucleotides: TGTGCCAGCAGCTTCCGGACAGGGAGGTACGGGGAGCTGTTTTTT. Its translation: CASSFRTGRYGELFF.

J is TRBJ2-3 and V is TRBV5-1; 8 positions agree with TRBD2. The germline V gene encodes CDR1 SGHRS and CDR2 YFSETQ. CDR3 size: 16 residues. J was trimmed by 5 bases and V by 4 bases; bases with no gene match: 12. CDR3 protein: CASSRWSGREVDTQYF. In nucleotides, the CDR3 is TGCGCCAGCAGCCGGTGGAGCGGGAGAGAGGTAGATACGCAGTATTTT.

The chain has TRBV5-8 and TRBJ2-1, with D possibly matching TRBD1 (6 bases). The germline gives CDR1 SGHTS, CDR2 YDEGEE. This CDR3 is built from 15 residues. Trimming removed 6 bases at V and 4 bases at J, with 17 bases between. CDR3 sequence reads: CASTSGTRSYNEQFF. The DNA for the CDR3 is TGTGCCAGCACTTCCGGGACAAGGTCTTACAATGAGCAGTTCTTC.